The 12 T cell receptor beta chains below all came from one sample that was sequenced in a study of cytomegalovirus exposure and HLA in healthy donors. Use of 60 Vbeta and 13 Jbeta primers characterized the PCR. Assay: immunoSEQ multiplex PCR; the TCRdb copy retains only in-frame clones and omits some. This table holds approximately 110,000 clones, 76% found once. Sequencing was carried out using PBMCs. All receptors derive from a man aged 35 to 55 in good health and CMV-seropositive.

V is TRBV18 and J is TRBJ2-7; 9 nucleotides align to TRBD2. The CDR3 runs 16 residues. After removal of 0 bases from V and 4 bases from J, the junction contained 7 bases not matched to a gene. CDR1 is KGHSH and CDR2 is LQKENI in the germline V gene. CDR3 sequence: CASSPPSSGKPYEQYF. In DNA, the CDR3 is TGTGCCAGCTCACCACCGTCTAGCGGGAAGCCTTACGAGCAGTACTTC.

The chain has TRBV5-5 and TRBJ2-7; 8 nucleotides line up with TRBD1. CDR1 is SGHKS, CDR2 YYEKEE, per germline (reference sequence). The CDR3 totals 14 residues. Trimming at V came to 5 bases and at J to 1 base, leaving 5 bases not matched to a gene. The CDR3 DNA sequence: TGTGCCAGCAGTGTCGGACAGGGATCCTACGAGCAGTACTTC. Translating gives CASSVGQGSYEQYF.

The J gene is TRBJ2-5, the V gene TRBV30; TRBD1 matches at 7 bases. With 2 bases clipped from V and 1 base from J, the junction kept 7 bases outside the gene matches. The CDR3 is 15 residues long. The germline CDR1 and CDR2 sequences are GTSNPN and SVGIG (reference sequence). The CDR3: CAWSQGVAFQETQYF. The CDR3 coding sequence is TGTGCCTGGAGTCAGGGGGTAGCGTTCCAAGAGACCCAGTACTTC. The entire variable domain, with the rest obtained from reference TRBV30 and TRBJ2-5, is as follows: SQTIHQWPATLVQPVGSPLSLECTVEGTSNPNLYWYRQAAGRGLQLLFYSVGIGQISSEVPQNLSASRPQDRQFILSSKKLLLSDSGFYLCAWSQGVAFQETQYFGPGTRLLVL.

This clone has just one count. The CDR3 loop reads CASSPIRDTEAFF. The CDR3 DNA reads TGTGCCAGCAGTCCTATCCGGGACACTGAAGCTTTCTTT. The chain has TRBV5-5 and TRBJ1-1; no firm D call. Germline CDR1 reads SGHKS; CDR2 reads YYEKEE (reference sequence). V lost 5 bases and J lost 3, with 11 bases in between. The CDR3 contains 13 residues.

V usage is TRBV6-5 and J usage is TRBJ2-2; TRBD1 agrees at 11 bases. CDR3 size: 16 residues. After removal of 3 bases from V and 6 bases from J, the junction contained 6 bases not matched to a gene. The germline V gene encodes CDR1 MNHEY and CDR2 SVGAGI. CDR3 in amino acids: CASSYGPGQGAGELFF. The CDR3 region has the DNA TGTGCCAGCAGTTATGGGCCGGGACAGGGGGCCGGGGAGCTGTTTTTT.

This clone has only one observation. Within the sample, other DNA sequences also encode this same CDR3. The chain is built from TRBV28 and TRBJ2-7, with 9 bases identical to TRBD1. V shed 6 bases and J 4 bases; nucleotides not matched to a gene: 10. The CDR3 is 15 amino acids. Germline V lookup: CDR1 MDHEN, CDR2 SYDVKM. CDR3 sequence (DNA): TGTGCCAGCAGCCCTGGACAGGGGTATCGTTACGAGCAGTACTTC. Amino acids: CASSPGQGYRYEQYF. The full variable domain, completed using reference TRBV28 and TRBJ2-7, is DVKVTQSSRYLVKRTGEKVFLECVQDMDHENMFWYRQDPGLGLRLIYFSYDVKMKEKGDIPEGYSVSREKKERFSLILESASTNQTSMYLCASSPGQGYRYEQYFGPGTRLTVT.

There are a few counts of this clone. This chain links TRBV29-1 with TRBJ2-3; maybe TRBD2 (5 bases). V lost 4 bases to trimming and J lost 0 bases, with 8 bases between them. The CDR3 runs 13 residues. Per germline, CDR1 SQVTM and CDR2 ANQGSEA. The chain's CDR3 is CSVGADSTDTQYF. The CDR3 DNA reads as TGCAGCGTTGGAGCGGATAGCACAGATACGCAGTATTTT.

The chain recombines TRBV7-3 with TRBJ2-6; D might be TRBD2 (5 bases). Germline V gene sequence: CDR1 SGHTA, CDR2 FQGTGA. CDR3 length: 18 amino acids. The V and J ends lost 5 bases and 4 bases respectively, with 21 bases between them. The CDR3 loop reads CASSPRMGEATGANVLTF. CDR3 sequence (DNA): TGTGCCAGCAGCCCGAGGATGGGAGAGGCTACCGGGGCCAACGTCCTGACTTTC. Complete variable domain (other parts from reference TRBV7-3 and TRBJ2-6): GAGVSQTPSNKVTEKGKYVELRCDPISGHTALYWYRQSLGQGPEFLIYFQGTGAADDSGLPNDRFFAVRPEGSVSTLKIQRTERGDSAVYLCASSPRMGEATGANVLTFGAGSRLTVL.

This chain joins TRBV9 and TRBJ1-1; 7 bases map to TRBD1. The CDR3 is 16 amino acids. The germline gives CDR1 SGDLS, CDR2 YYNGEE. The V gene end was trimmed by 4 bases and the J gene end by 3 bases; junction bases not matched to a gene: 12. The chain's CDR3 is CASSYRGSWWDTEAFF. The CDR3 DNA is TGTGCCAGCAGCTACAGGGGATCCTGGTGGGACACTGAAGCTTTCTTT.

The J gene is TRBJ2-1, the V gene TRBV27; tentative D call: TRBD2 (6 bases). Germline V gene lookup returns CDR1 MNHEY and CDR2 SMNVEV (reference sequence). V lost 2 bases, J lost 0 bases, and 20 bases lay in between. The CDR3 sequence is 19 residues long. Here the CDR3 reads CASSLDSTSGVVSYNEQFF. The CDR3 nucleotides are TGTGCCAGCAGTTTAGACTCGACGTCGGGAGTGGTCTCCTACAATGAGCAGTTCTTC.

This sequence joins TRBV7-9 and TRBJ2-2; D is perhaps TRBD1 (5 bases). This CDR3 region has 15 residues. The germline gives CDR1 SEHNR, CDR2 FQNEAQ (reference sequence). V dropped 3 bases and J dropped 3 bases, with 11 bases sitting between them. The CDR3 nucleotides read TGTGCCAGCAGCTTCACGACAGACTACACCGGGGAGCTGTTTTTT. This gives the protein CASSFTTDYTGELFF.

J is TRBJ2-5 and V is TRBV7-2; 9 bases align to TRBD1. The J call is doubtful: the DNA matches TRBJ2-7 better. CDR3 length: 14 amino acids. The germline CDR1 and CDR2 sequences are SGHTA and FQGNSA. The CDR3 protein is CASSSGTGIYEQYF. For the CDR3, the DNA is TGTGCCAGCAGCTCCGGGACAGGGATCTACGAGCAGTACTTC.